Listed here are 20 T cell receptor beta chains from one sample, sequenced in a study of T-cell memory formation after mild COVID-19. TCRdb recomputed calls from the 5' RACE reads with MiXCR, one row per CDR3 protein. The data contain over 300,000 distinct CDR3 sequences, around 20% of them singletons. Sequenced sample: PBMCs or a T cell subset sorted from them (not recorded which). The source of these receptors is a man aged 18 to 29 who had mild COVID-19 (a few samples of this study predate the infection). Cell type and time point are not known.

This clonotype appeared a few times. The J gene is TRBJ2-3, the V gene TRBV15; 8 bases match TRBD2. V lost 5 bases and J lost 5; bases outside the gene matches: 15. CDR1 is LNHNV and CDR2 is YYDKDF in the germline V gene (reference sequence). This CDR3 has 17 residues. The CDR3 loop is CATSFLRVSGEKDTQYF. CDR3 DNA: TGTGCCACCAGCTTCCTTCGAGTTAGCGGGGAAAAAGATACGCAGTATTTT.

The V call is TRBV7-2, the J call TRBJ1-1; a possible D gene is TRBD1 (6 bases). Germline V gene sequence: CDR1 SGHTA, CDR2 FQGNSA. The CDR3 loop spans 14 amino acids. The germline V and J ends were trimmed by 2 bases and 3 bases, with 10 bases remaining between them. In nucleotides, the CDR3 is TGTGCCAGCAGCTTACAGGGGAGGGACACTGAAGCTTTCTTT. Its translation: CASSLQGRDTEAFF.

Only a few counts were recorded for this clonotype. The chain couples TRBV27 to TRBJ1-4; 9 nucleotides line up with TRBD1. The CDR3 loop spans 15 amino acids. The J segment lost 8 bases and the V segment lost 5 bases, leaving 9 bases of the junction unmatched. CDR1 and CDR2 (germline): MNHEY, SMNVEV (reference sequence). In DNA, the CDR3 is TGTGCCAGCAGTCCCCGGACAGGGGCTATGGAAAAACTGTTTTTT. Translated, it gives CASSPRTGAMEKLFF.

This chain connects TRBV5-1 to TRBJ1-3; D is unresolved. CDR1 and CDR2 (germline): SGHRS, YFSETQ. V dropped 0 bases and J dropped 0 bases, with 10 bases sitting between them. The CDR3 has 16 amino acids. CDR3 in amino acids: CASSLGYRSSGNTIYF. CDR3 in DNA: TGCGCCAGCAGCTTGGGTTACCGGAGCTCTGGAAACACCATATATTTT.

This clonotype was detected many times. The chain carries TRBV5-1 and TRBJ2-3, with no clear D. From germline, CDR1 is SGHRS and CDR2 YFSETQ. CDR3 length equals 13 residues. Trimming pared 4 bases from V and 4 bases from J, leaving 10 bases between. The CDR3 DNA reads as TGCGCCAGCAGCGGGGAAAGCGCAGATACGCAGTATTTT. Translating it yields CASSGESADTQYF. The whole variable domain, remainder taken from reference TRBV5-1 and TRBJ2-3, is KAGVTQTPRYLIKTRGQQVTLSCSPISGHRSVSWYQQTPGQGLQFLFEYFSETQRNKGNFPGRFSGRQFSNSRSEMNVSTLELGDSALYLCASSGESADTQYFGPGTRLTVL.

This clonotype was seen just once. V gene TRBV27 combines with J gene TRBJ2-1; 8 bases agree with TRBD2. V lost 10 bases to trimming and J lost 6 bases; unmatched junction nucleotides: 14. This CDR3 region has 15 residues. CDR1 and CDR2 (germline): MNHEY, SMNVEV (reference sequence). DNA of the CDR3: TGTGCCACCGGGGGTGGCGGGGGGCCCCCCAATGAGCAGTTCTTC. It translates to CATGGGGGPPNEQFF.

The gene calls are TRBV6-6 and TRBJ1-1, with unresolved D. V was cut by 5 bases and J by 2 bases, with 9 bases left in between. CDR1 and CDR2 from the germline V gene are MNHNY and SVGAGI (reference sequence). The CDR3 runs to 13 residues. The DNA of the CDR3 is TGTGCCAGCAGTACCACAGCCAACACTGAAGCTTTCTTT. It is translated as CASSTTANTEAFF.

The chain links TRBV7-2 to TRBJ1-2; D is undetermined. Germline V CDR1 and CDR2: SGHTA, FQGNSA. The CDR3 loop spans 15 amino acids. V was clipped by 5 bases and J by 2 bases, with 15 bases between them. CDR3 in DNA: TGTGCCAGCAGCACAACTAGCGGGAAAAACTATGGCTACACCTTC. Its protein is CASSTTSGKNYGYTF.

The chain recombines TRBV6-5 with TRBJ1-1; TRBD1 matches 9 bases. This CDR3 comprises 15 residues. J was trimmed by 6 bases and V by 6 bases; bases with no gene match: 11. Germline-derived CDR1 and CDR2 are MNHEY and SVGAGI. The CDR3 DNA follows: TGTGCCAGCAGCAAAATCCCGGGACAGGGCTCTGAAGCTTTCTTT. Protein sequence: CASSKIPGQGSEAFF.

This clonotype was picked up a small number of times. The genes are TRBV6-1 and TRBJ2-5, with TRBD2 as a possible D gene (6 bases). The germline V gene has CDR1 MNHNS and CDR2 SASEGT. Trimming shortened V by 7 bases and J by 4 bases, and 16 bases separated the two germline ends. There are 14 residues in the CDR3. CDR3 sequence reads: CASKKGGTSETQYF. As DNA, the CDR3 is TGTGCCAGCAAGAAAGGAGGGACGTCAGAGACCCAGTACTTC.

The chain uses TRBV7-3 and TRBJ2-6; D possibly corresponds to TRBD1 (5 bases). The CDR3 loop spans 18 amino acids. Trimming pared 1 base from V and 1 base from J, leaving 14 bases between. The germline V gene encodes CDR1 SGHTA and CDR2 FQGTGA. The CDR3 DNA is TGTGCCAGCAGCTTAAAGGGGCCAGGTGCATCTGGGGCCAACGTCCTGACTTTC. This codes for CASSLKGPGASGANVLTF.

The chain has TRBV5-1 and TRBJ2-3; no clear D. The V gene's germline CDR1 is SGHRS and CDR2 YFSETQ. CDR3 length equals 15 residues. The V end lost 4 bases, the J end lost 4 bases, and 16 bases lay between the germline ends. The CDR3 reads CASSPSGRWADTQYF. DNA of the CDR3: TGCGCCAGCAGCCCGTCTGGGCGGTGGGCAGATACGCAGTATTTT. Full variable domain (outside the CDR3, taken from reference TRBV5-1 and TRBJ2-3): KAGVTQTPRYLIKTRGQQVTLSCSPISGHRSVSWYQQTPGQGLQFLFEYFSETQRNKGNFPGRFSGRQFSNSRSEMNVSTLELGDSALYLCASSPSGRWADTQYFGPGTRLTVL.

This clonotype has only a few counts. This CDR3 is CASSQDGGRSNQPQHF. The CDR3 DNA is TGTGCCAGCAGCCAAGACGGGGGGCGGTCCAATCAGCCCCAGCATTTT. The chain uses TRBV4-2 and TRBJ1-5; tentatively, D is TRBD1 (6 bases). The germline V and J ends were trimmed by 0 bases and 3 bases, with 12 bases remaining between them. Germline V gene data show CDR1 as LGHNA and CDR2 as YNFKEQ. This CDR3 contains 16 residues.

V usage is TRBV15 and J usage is TRBJ2-7; a weak D match, TRBD1 (6 bases). Germline CDR1 and CDR2: LNHNV and YYDKDF (reference sequence). The V end was cut by 0 bases, the J end by 6 bases, with 9 bases between. The CDR3 is 13 amino acids. The CDR3 nucleotides read TGTGCCACCAGCAGAGACAGGGGTAGCGAGCAGTACTTC. This gives the protein CATSRDRGSEQYF.

The chain recombines TRBV12-3 or TRBV12-4 with TRBJ2-1, with TRBD2 matching over 7 bases. The CDR3 spans 14 residues. V gave up 7 bases and J gave up 5 bases; unmatched junction bases: 8. For the CDR3, the DNA is TGTGCCAGCATCGCCGGGACTACCAACAATGAGCAGTTCTTC. It translates to CASIAGTTNNEQFF.

The sample holds a few counts of this clonotype. The chain is built from TRBV7-6 and TRBJ1-1; D is possibly TRBD1 (5 bases). Germline CDR1 is SGHVS and CDR2 is FNYEAQ. CDR3 length: 15 amino acids. The V end lost 2 bases, the J end lost 3 bases, and 13 bases lay between the germline ends. The CDR3 sequence is CASSLRYGGHTEAFF. The CDR3 DNA reads TGTGCCAGCAGCTTACGGTATGGGGGTCACACTGAAGCTTTCTTT.

The rearrangement links TRBV5-4 to TRBJ2-5; 9 nucleotides align to TRBD1. The V segment lost 4 bases and the J segment 6 bases; nucleotides outside the gene matches: 10. The germline V gene has CDR1 SGHNT and CDR2 YYREEE (reference sequence). This CDR3 is built from 15 residues. The CDR3 protein is CASSRGGTGMQTQYF. CDR3 in DNA: TGTGCCAGCAGCCGGGGCGGGACAGGGATGCAGACCCAGTACTTC.

The chain has TRBV7-9 and TRBJ1-1; D is uncertain. V dropped 4 bases and J dropped 6 bases, with 12 bases sitting between them. The germline V gene encodes CDR1 SEHNR and CDR2 FQNEAQ (reference sequence). CDR3 length: 13 residues. Written as DNA, the CDR3 is TGTGCCAGCAGCTACCTTCCGGTGGCTGAAGCTTTCTTT. Amino acid sequence: CASSYLPVAEAFF.

This clonotype was picked up a small number of times. The chain combines TRBV14 with TRBJ2-5; no reliable D call. V gave up 3 bases and J gave up 4 bases, with 9 bases separating them. Germline lookup yields CDR1 SGHDN and CDR2 FVKESK. This CDR3 spans 13 amino acids. CDR3 protein: CASSHPNPETQYF. Here the CDR3 DNA reads TGTGCCAGCAGCCACCCTAATCCAGAGACCCAGTACTTC. Looking up the rest from reference TRBV14 and TRBJ2-5 gives the full variable domain: EAGVTQFPSHSVIEKGQTVTLRCDPISGHDNLYWYRRVMGKEIKFLLHFVKESKQDESGMPNNRFLAERTGGTYSTLKVQPAELEDSGVYFCASSHPNPETQYFGPGTRLLVL.

Many counts were recorded for this clonotype. The chain is built from TRBV4-3 and TRBJ2-5; 10 positions match TRBD2. This CDR3 has 16 residues. With 4 bases clipped from V and 4 bases from J, the junction kept 9 bases outside the gene matches. The germline gives CDR1 LGHNA, CDR2 YSLEER. The CDR3 reads CASSLRAGGLVETQYF. The CDR3 DNA is TGCGCCAGCAGCCTTAGAGCGGGGGGGCTCGTAGAGACCCAGTACTTC.